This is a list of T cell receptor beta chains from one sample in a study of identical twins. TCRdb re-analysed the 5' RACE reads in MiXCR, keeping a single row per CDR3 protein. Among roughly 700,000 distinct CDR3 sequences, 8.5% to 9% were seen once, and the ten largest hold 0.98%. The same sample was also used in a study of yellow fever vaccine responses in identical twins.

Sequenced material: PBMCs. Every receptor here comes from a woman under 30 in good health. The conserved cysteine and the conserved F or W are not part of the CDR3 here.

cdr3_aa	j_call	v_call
ASSLRSSGSPSFYEQY	TRBJ2-7	TRBV11-2
ASSLSRQGPYEQY	TRBJ2-7	TRBV7-2
ASSEVAGGLTDTQY	TRBJ2-3	TRBV2
ASRFGTANYGYT	TRBJ1-2	TRBV6-1
ASSPLQGDNSPLH	TRBJ1-6	TRBV18
ASSLSPAGLYNEQF	TRBJ2-1	TRBV27
ASSEYRSAYEQY	TRBJ2-7	TRBV2
ASSLRGLATQY	TRBJ2-3	TRBV7-2
SACTSGNEQF	TRBJ2-1	TRBV20-1
ASSFVASSYNEQF	TRBJ2-1	TRBV5-1
ASIQGAANYGYT	TRBJ1-2	TRBV2
ASSQVGWRDTYEQY	TRBJ2-7	TRBV4-3
ASRSGTADTQY	TRBJ2-3	TRBV11-3
ASSQASRTAPMNTGELF	TRBJ2-2	TRBV3-1
ATLGQETQY	TRBJ2-5	TRBV15
AWSQGGNYEQY	TRBJ2-7	TRBV30
ASSQEFSRAGELF	TRBJ2-2	TRBV3-1
ASSELRGPSYEQY	TRBJ2-7	TRBV7-9
SARDLRMTVTEAF	TRBJ1-1	TRBV20-1
ASSQANLKHNEQF	TRBJ2-1	TRBV3-1
ASSLARGLNREQY	TRBJ2-7	TRBV11-1
ASSPRGNWADTQY	TRBJ2-3	TRBV7-2
ATSRDRTGGSPQH	TRBJ1-5	TRBV15
ASGGGSYGYT	TRBJ1-2	TRBV2
SAKGQGAEADTQY	TRBJ2-3	TRBV20-1
ASSRLGTTYEQY	TRBJ2-7	TRBV19
ASSLYSESTDTQY	TRBJ2-3	TRBV12-3/TRBV12-4
ASGSGEGAYEQY	TRBJ2-7	TRBV12-5
ASSSGLASSYEQY	TRBJ2-7	TRBV12-3/TRBV12-4
ASSPPASGGDTQY	TRBJ2-3	TRBV18
ASSPTGIHYEQY	TRBJ2-7	TRBV18
SASWVGGDQPQH	TRBJ1-5	TRBV20-1
ASSLPGHQNNEQF	TRBJ2-1	TRBV12-3/TRBV12-4
SVFEDVAGYEQY	TRBJ2-7	TRBV29-1
ASRHTGSEAF	TRBJ1-1	TRBV11-1
ASTTGVGTEAF	TRBJ1-1	TRBV19
ASSEGFQGRDSKNIQY	TRBJ2-4	TRBV3-1
ASSPRVRLAGANTDTQY	TRBJ2-3	TRBV2
ASSYWEGAQVYEQY	TRBJ2-7	TRBV6-8
ASSETGIYEQY	TRBJ2-7	TRBV2
ASSPLMTGANVLT	TRBJ2-6	TRBV9
ATSETGIPMNTEAF	TRBJ1-1	TRBV6-1
ASSSDRGGRYGYT	TRBJ1-2	TRBV25-1
ASSRTGVQEQY	TRBJ2-7	TRBV9
ASSPNRLAGGTNTGELF	TRBJ2-2	TRBV7-3
ASSLGGAKSYEQY	TRBJ2-7	TRBV5-1
ASSPTSRANYGYT	TRBJ1-2	TRBV27
ASSPFMIRTANTGELF	TRBJ2-2	TRBV18